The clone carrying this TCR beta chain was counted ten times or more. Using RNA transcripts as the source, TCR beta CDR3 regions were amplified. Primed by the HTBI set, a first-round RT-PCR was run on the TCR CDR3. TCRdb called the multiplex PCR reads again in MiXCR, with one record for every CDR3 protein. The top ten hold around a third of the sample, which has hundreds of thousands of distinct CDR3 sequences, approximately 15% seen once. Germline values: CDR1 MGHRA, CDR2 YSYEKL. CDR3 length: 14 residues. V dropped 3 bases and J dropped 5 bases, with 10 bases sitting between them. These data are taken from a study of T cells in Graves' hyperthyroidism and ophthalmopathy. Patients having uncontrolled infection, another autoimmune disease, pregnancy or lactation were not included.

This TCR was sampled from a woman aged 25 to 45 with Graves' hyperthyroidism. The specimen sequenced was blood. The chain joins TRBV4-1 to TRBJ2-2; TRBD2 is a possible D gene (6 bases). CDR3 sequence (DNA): TGCGCCAGCAGCCACCCGGGGAGGACCGGGGAGCTGTTTTTT. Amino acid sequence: CASSHPGRTGELFF.